The 27 T cell receptor beta chains in this list originate from one sample, sequenced in a study of early T cells in non-severe SARS-CoV-2 infection. TCRdb ran MiXCR on the 5' RACE reads and lists one entry per CDR3 protein. This sample has about 46,000 distinct CDR3 sequences, with around 10% found just once. The material sequenced was whole blood, taken at baseline. The receptors stem from an adult who was a healthcare worker with PCR-confirmed SARS-CoV-2 infection or an uninfected control (not recorded which).

This clonotype was detected only a few times. The chain couples TRBV7-8 to TRBJ2-7, with no clear D. This CDR3 is built from 14 residues. Germline values: CDR1 SGHVS, CDR2 FQNEAQ. V lost 1 base and J 7 bases, leaving 14 bases between the germline ends. CDR3 loop: CASSLGFGIWEQYF. The CDR3 nucleotides read TGTGCCAGCAGCTTAGGATTTGGGATTTGGGAGCAGTACTTC.

The chain recombines TRBV7-2 with TRBJ2-7; no firm D call. The CDR3 contains 16 residues. Looked up from germline, CDR1 is SGHTA and CDR2 is FQGNSA. Trimming shortened V by 0 bases and J by 3 bases, and 15 bases separated the two germline ends. This CDR3 is CASSLAGPSLYYEQYF. CDR3 sequence (DNA): TGTGCCAGCAGCTTAGCAGGACCCTCCCTCTACTACGAGCAGTACTTC.

In its sample, this clonotype was seen a few times. The V call is TRBV7-9, the J call TRBJ2-6; D is perhaps TRBD1 (6 bases). V was clipped by 4 bases and J by 0 bases, with 13 bases between them. This CDR3 is 17 amino acids long. Germline V lookup: CDR1 SEHNR, CDR2 FQNEAQ (reference sequence). DNA of the CDR3: TGTGCCAGCAGCTCCACCACAGGGAGCTCTGGGGCCAACGTCCTGACTTTC. This encodes CASSSTTGSSGANVLTF. Full variable domain (missing parts from reference TRBV7-9 and TRBJ2-6): DTGVSQNPRHKITKRGQNVTFRCDPISEHNRLYWYRQTLGQGPEFLTYFQNEAQLEKSRLLSDRFSAERPKGSFSTLEIQRTEQGDSAMYLCASSSTTGSSGANVLTFGAGSRLTVL.

This clonotype came up many times. This chain connects TRBV20-1 to TRBJ1-1; 7 nucleotides align to TRBD1. The CDR3 sequence is 15 residues long. The J segment lost 1 base and the V segment lost 5 bases, leaving 10 bases of the junction unmatched. Germline lookup yields CDR1 DFQATT and CDR2 SNEGSKA (reference sequence). CDR3 in amino acids: CSAPVLGGPNTEAFF. As DNA, the CDR3 is TGCAGTGCTCCCGTGTTAGGGGGCCCGAACACTGAAGCTTTCTTT.

This clonotype occurred many times. The gene calls are TRBV25-1 and TRBJ1-2, with 7 nucleotides matching TRBD1. The CDR3 has 13 amino acids. The germline V gene has CDR1 MGHDK and CDR2 SYGVNS. V lost 3 bases and J lost 2; bases outside the gene matches: 0. Here the CDR3 reads CASSEGQNYGYTF. In nucleotides, the CDR3 is TGTGCCAGCAGTGAGGGACAGAACTATGGCTACACCTTC.

This clonotype was seen a few times. The gene calls are TRBV18 and TRBJ1-4; D may be TRBD1 (5 bases). The germline V gene has CDR1 KGHSH and CDR2 LQKENI. V was clipped by 2 bases and J by 6 bases, with 7 bases between them. The CDR3 loop spans 13 amino acids. The CDR3 is CASSPGADEKLFF. The CDR3 nucleotides read TGTGCCAGCTCACCAGGGGCGGATGAAAAACTGTTTTTT.

This clonotype was observed a handful of times. The V gene is TRBV5-8, the J gene TRBJ1-1; a weak D match, TRBD1 (5 bases). V shed 0 bases and J shed 4 bases, with 13 bases lying between them. CDR3 size: 15 residues. CDR1 and CDR2 (germline): SGHTS, YDEGEE. CDR3: CASSLVVGGGTEAFF. CDR3 DNA sequence: TGTGCCAGCAGCTTGGTGGTTGGCGGGGGCACTGAAGCTTTCTTT.

The chain couples TRBV12-5 to TRBJ1-6; weak D call: TRBD1 (6 bases). The ends were cut back, 6 bases at V and 0 bases at J, with 18 bases in the middle. Germline-derived CDR1 and CDR2 are LGHNT and FRNRAP. CDR3 length: 18 amino acids. The CDR3 coding sequence is TGTGCTAGTGGGTACGAGGGGGACATTAGCTCCTATAATTCACCCCTCCACTTT. Translated: CASGYEGDISSYNSPLHF.

J is TRBJ2-7 and V is TRBV12-3 or TRBV12-4; a possible D gene is TRBD2 (6 bases). The CDR3 sequence is 14 residues long. Trimming took off 4 bases at V and 2 bases at J, with 12 bases between the two ends. The CDR3 reads CASSSSGGPYEQYF. The CDR3 nucleotides are TGTGCCAGCAGTTCGTCCGGGGGACCCTACGAGCAGTACTTC.

This clonotype was counted between two and nine times. The chain joins TRBV11-2 to TRBJ2-3, with 8 bases identical to TRBD2. Germline loops: CDR1 SGHAT, CDR2 FQNNGV. J gave up 4 bases and V 4 bases, and 10 bases lay outside the gene matches. This CDR3 contains 16 residues. This chain's CDR3 is CASSSLAGRGPDTQYF. The CDR3 DNA follows: TGTGCCAGCAGCTCATTAGCGGGGCGTGGGCCAGATACGCAGTATTTT.

As regards this clonotype: Since the CDR3 does not end with the conserved phenylalanine or tryptophan, this likely comes from a read error. It is unclear where the CDR3 begins or ends on the DNA, so no DNA is shown, and the CDR3 is as TCRdb lists it. The gene calls are TRBV5-6 and TRBJ2-1; TRBD2, the D gene given by the table, was not confirmed from the DNA. Both ends counted, the CDR3 spans 9 residues. Per germline, CDR1 SGHDT and CDR2 YYEEEE. CDR3 protein: CASSSRLAS.

The sample holds a few counts of this clonotype. V usage is TRBV7-9 and J usage is TRBJ2-1; TRBD2 is a possible D gene (7 bases). CDR1 and CDR2 (germline): SEHNR, FQNEAQ (reference sequence). Between the trimmed V and J ends, which lost 7 bases and 1 base, there was a span of 11 bases. The CDR3 contains 14 residues. Here the CDR3 reads CASNRGGSYNEQFF. The CDR3 DNA reads as TGTGCCAGCAATAGGGGGGGTTCCTACAATGAGCAGTTCTTC.

There are a few counts of this clonotype. This sequence joins TRBV6-6 and TRBJ1-1; D is ambiguous. CDR3 size: 14 residues. The germline V gene has CDR1 MNHNY and CDR2 SVGAGI (reference sequence). Trimming stripped 7 bases from V and 6 bases from J, with 18 bases between. The CDR3 region is CASTSNGPVPEAFF. Here the CDR3 DNA reads TGTGCCAGCACATCCAACGGGCCGGTACCTGAAGCTTTCTTT.

This clonotype was recorded at least ten times. CDR3 amino acids: CASSWGDNEQFF. The DNA for the CDR3 is TGCGCCAGCAGTTGGGGGGACAATGAGCAGTTCTTC. The chain couples TRBV10-2 to TRBJ2-1, with D possibly TRBD2 on 6 matching bases. Germline assignment: CDR1 WSHSY and CDR2 SAAADI. The length of the CDR3 is 12 residues. V was shortened by 5 bases and J by 5 bases, with 7 bases between the two germline ends.

This clonotype was seen only a few times. V and J are TRBV3-1 and TRBJ2-3; TRBD2 matches 9 bases. The CDR3 runs 17 residues. Germline CDR1 LGHDT, CDR2 YNNKEL (reference sequence). Trimming removed 1 base from V and 2 bases from J; junction bases left unmatched: 7. In DNA form, the CDR3 reads TGTGCCAGCAGCCAAGGAGTAGCGGGGGCCTACACAGATACGCAGTATTTT. It specifies CASSQGVAGAYTDTQYF.

This clonotype occurred many times. V and J are TRBV11-2 and TRBJ1-1; possible D gene TRBD1, 5 bases. The CDR3 length is 14 residues. V was clipped by 3 bases and J by 2 bases, with 10 bases between them. CDR1 is SGHAT, CDR2 FQNNGV, per germline. The CDR3 spells CASSFGQGNTEAFF. As DNA, the CDR3 is TGTGCCAGCAGCTTCGGTCAGGGAAACACTGAAGCTTTCTTT.

The V gene is TRBV5-1, the J gene TRBJ2-2; TRBD2 agrees at 8 bases. Germline CDR1 SGHRS, CDR2 YFSETQ. The junction had 3 bases not matched to a gene; V was cut back by 2 bases and J by 0 bases. CDR3 size: 16 residues. The CDR3 protein is CASSFAGGANTGELFF. As DNA, the CDR3 is TGCGCCAGCAGCTTCGCCGGGGGGGCGAACACCGGGGAGCTGTTTTTT.

This clonotype was observed a few times. V and J are TRBV7-9 and TRBJ1-5; D unresolved. Looked up from germline, CDR1 is SEHNR and CDR2 is FQNEAQ (reference sequence). The CDR3 spans 13 residues. With 5 bases removed from V and 2 bases from J, the gap between germline ends came to 7 bases. As DNA, the CDR3 is TGTGCCAGCAGCCCGGAGGGCAATCAGCCCCAGCATTTT. It is translated as CASSPEGNQPQHF.

Ten or more counts support this clonotype. The J gene is TRBJ2-7, the V gene TRBV7-2, with 9 bases aligning to TRBD1. V lost 4 bases and J lost 0; bases outside the gene matches: 10. CDR1 is SGHTA, CDR2 FQGNSA, per germline. This CDR3 has 17 residues. Written as DNA, the CDR3 is TGTGCCAGCAGCTCTTCCCCGGGACAGGGTACCTCCTACGAGCAGTACTTC. Encoded protein: CASSSSPGQGTSYEQYF.

The CDR3, as DNA: TGTGCCAGCCCACCGGGTAACAGGGGTGGTTACAATGAGCAGTTCTTC. It yields the protein CASPPGNRGGYNEQFF. The V and J genes are TRBV6-1 and TRBJ2-1, with 7 bases fitting TRBD1. Trimming took 8 bases from V and 4 from J; bases not matched to a gene: 14. The CDR3 consists of 16 residues. Germline V gene data show CDR1 as MNHNS and CDR2 as SASEGT.

For this clonotype: A read error may be the cause here, since a much bigger clone is one base away. J is TRBJ1-6 and V is TRBV7-2, with D perhaps matching TRBD1 (6 bases). Germline V gene lookup returns CDR1 SGHTA and CDR2 FQGNSA. The CDR3 has 17 residues. CDR3 sequence (DNA): TGTGCCAGCAGCCTACGGACAGCAAGCTCCTTTAATTCACCCCTCCACTTT. Translated, it gives CASSLRTASSFNSPLHF.

This clonotype was recorded at least ten times. The chain joins TRBV18 to TRBJ1-4; TRBD1 might be the D (5 bases). V was pared by 6 bases and J by 1 base, with 9 bases between. Germline values: CDR1 KGHSH, CDR2 LQKENI. The CDR3 runs to 14 residues. CDR3 region: CASSWGRTNEKLFF. The CDR3 nucleotides are TGTGCCAGCTCTTGGGGGAGAACTAATGAAAAACTGTTTTTT.

The rearrangement joins TRBV5-5 to TRBJ2-2; a weak D match, TRBD2 (5 bases). Germline loops: CDR1 SGHKS, CDR2 YYEKEE (reference sequence). The V end was cut by 1 base, the J end by 6 bases, with 22 bases between. CDR3 length: 18 residues. Here the CDR3 reads CASSLSSGLTILPGELFF. DNA of the CDR3: TGTGCCAGCAGCTTGAGTTCCGGTTTGACTATCCTCCCCGGGGAGCTGTTTTTT.

This clonotype has at least ten counts. The V gene is TRBV5-6, the J gene TRBJ2-1; D tentatively fits TRBD1 or TRBD2 (5 bases each). The CDR3 consists of 15 residues. Germline V lookup: CDR1 SGHDT, CDR2 YYEEEE. Trimming removed 0 bases at V and 6 bases at J, with 13 bases between. The chain's CDR3 is CASSLDGGRGNEQFF. Here the CDR3 DNA reads TGTGCCAGCAGCTTGGATGGGGGACGGGGCAATGAGCAGTTCTTC.

This clonotype turned up a few times. The chain has TRBV2 and TRBJ2-5; 7 bases line up with TRBD2. The germline V gene has CDR1 SNHLY and CDR2 FYNNEI. This CDR3 contains 14 residues. V lost 11 bases, J lost 9 bases, and 18 bases stayed unmatched. The CDR3, as DNA: TGTGCCCACGAGGTCGGCGGGAGCCAGGCGGCCCAGTACTTC. It yields the protein CAHEVGGSQAAQYF.

The chain carries TRBV6-1 and TRBJ1-2, with TRBD1 matching over 9 bases. The V gene end was trimmed by 7 bases and the J gene end by 4 bases; junction bases not matched to a gene: 10. The CDR3 extends over 15 amino acids. In germline, CDR1 is MNHNS, CDR2 SASEGT. This CDR3 is CASKSRTGESYGYTF. In DNA form, the CDR3 reads TGTGCCAGCAAGTCCCGGACAGGGGAATCCTATGGCTACACCTTC.

This clonotype showed up just a few times. This sequence joins TRBV29-1 and TRBJ2-1, with a weak D call TRBD1 (7 bases). V was pared by 6 bases and J by 9 bases, with 15 bases between. Germline V CDR1 and CDR2: SQVTM, ANQGSEA. This CDR3 spans 12 amino acids. DNA for the CDR3: TGCAGCGTGAGACAGGGAGGTACTGAGCAGTTCTTC. The encoded protein is CSVRQGGTEQFF.